The entry below describes one TCR beta chain. Its antigen is still unknown. The source of the sample is a study of radiotherapy plus CTLA-4 blockade in lung cancer. Study information: Approximately 18% of patients responded objectively, and roughly 34% achieved disease control. Study findings and constraints: Following radiotherapy plus ipilimumab, tumor-derived TCR clones expanded in the blood.

Sequenced by immunoSEQ multiplex PCR; TCRdb stores in-frame clones only, minus some. This table holds tens of thousands of clones, 60% to 85% found once. CDR3 length equals 17 residues. The V gene's germline CDR1 is PRHDT and CDR2 FYEKMQ (reference sequence). With 2 bases clipped from V and 6 bases from J, the junction kept 6 bases outside the gene matches. This receptor was obtained from a human donor with non-small cell lung cancer who had a partial response to radiotherapy plus ipilimumab. Some clones in this sample may be carry-over from other donors' samples. Here the sequenced sample was peripheral blood, taken from a patient treated with radiotherapy plus ipilimumab. This chain uses TRBV13 with TRBJ2-2, with 13 bases lining up with TRBD2. Written as DNA, the CDR3 is TGTGCCAGCAGCTTACGGACTAGCGGGAGTGACGCCGGGGAGCTGTTTTTT. It translates to CASSLRTSGSDAGELFF.